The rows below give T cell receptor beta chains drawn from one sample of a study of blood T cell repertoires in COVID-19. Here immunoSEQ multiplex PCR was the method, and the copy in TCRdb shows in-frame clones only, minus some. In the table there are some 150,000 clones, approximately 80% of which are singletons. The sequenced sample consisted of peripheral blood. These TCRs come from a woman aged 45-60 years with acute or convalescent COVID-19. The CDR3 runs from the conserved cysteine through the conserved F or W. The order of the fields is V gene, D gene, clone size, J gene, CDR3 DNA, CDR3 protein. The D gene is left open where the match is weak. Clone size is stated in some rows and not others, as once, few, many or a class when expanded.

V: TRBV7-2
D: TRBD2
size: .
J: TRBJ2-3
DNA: TGTGCCAGCAGCTTAGAATTTAGCGGGGGTGTAGATACGCAGTATTTT
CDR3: CASSLEFSGGVDTQYF

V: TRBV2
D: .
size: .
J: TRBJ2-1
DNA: TGTGCCAGCAGTGATTTTTTGGGCAGCAATGAGCAGTTCTTC
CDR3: CASSDFLGSNEQFF

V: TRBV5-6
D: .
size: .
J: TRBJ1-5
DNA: TGTGCCAGCAGCTACACACAGGGTACCCAGCATTTT
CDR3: CASSYTQGTQHF

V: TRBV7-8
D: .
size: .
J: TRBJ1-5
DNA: TGTGCCAGCAGCCACGACACGGCGGGGAAAAATCAGCCCCAGCATTTT
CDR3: CASSHDTAGKNQPQHF

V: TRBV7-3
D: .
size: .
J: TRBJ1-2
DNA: TGTGCCAGCAGCTCACGGGCAGGGGAAGGCTACACCTTC
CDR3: CASSSRAGEGYTF

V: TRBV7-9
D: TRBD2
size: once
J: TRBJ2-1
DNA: TGTGCCAGCAGCTTGACTAGCGAAGGGAATGAGCAGTTCTTC
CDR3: CASSLTSEGNEQFF

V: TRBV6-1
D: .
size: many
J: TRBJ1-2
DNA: TGTGCCAGCAGTGACAAAGCCTATGGCTACACCTTC
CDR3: CASSDKAYGYTF

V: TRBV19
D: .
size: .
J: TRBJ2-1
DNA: TGTGCCAGTAGTATTGGAGCGGTCAATGAGCAGTTCTTC
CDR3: CASSIGAVNEQFF

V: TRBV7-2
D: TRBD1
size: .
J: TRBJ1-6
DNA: TGTGCCAGCAGCCCCAGACAGGGGGAAAGTTCACCCCTCCACTTT
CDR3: CASSPRQGESSPLHF

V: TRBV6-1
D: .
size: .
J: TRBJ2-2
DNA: TGTGCCACCGTCCCGGGACAGAACACCGGGGAGCTGTTTTTT
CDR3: CATVPGQNTGELFF

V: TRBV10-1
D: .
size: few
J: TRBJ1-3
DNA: TGCGCCAGCACGTCGAGGGTTGGAAACACCATATATTTT
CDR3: CASTSRVGNTIYF

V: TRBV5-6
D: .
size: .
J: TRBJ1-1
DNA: TGTGCCAGCAGCTTGGGACTGGGTTCATCCTTGAACACTGAAGCTTTCTTT
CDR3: CASSLGLGSSLNTEAFF

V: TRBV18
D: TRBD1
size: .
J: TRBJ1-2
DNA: TGTGCCAGCTCACCGGGACAGAACTATGGCTACACCTTC
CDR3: CASSPGQNYGYTF

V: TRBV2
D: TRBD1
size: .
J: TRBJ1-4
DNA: TGTGCCAGCGACAGGGAAGCGGGTAATGAAAAACTGTTTTTT
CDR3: CASDREAGNEKLFF

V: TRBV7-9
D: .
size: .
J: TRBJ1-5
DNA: TGTGCCAGCAGCTTAGGGACTCTTAGCAATCAGCCCCAGCATTTT
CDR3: CASSLGTLSNQPQHF

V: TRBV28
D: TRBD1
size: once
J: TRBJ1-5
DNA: TGTGCCAGCAGCTCAGGGACAGATTCCAATCAGCCCCAGCATTTT
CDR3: CASSSGTDSNQPQHF

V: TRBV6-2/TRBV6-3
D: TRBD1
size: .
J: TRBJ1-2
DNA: TGTGCCAGCAGCCGCAGGACAGGTGACGGTTATGGCTACACCTTC
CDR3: CASSRRTGDGYGYTF

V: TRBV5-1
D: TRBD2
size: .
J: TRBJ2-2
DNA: TGCGCCAGCAGCAGTCAAGCGGGGGGACATGGCGGGGAGCTGTTTTTT
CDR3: CASSSQAGGHGGELFF

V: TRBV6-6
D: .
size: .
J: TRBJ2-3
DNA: TGTGCCAGCAGTCCCTACAGGGACCTCGATACGCAGTATTTT
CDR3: CASSPYRDLDTQYF

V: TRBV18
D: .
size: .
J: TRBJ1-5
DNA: TGTGCCAGCTCACAACAGGGAAACAATCAGCCCCAGCATTTT
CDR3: CASSQQGNNQPQHF

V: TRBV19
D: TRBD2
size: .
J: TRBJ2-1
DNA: TGTGCCAGTAGTTCTCAGGCGTCCCCGGGACTAGCGGGGACGCAGGGATGGCAGTTCTTC
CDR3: CASSSQASPGLAGTQGWQFF

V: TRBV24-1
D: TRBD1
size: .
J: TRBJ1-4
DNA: TGTGCCACCAGCGGACAGGAGGGGGCTAATGAAAAACTGTTTTTT
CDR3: CATSGQEGANEKLFF

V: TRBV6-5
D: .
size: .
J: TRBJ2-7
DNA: TGTGCCAGCAGGTTGGACATCGTCTCCTACGAGCAGTACTTC
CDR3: CASRLDIVSYEQYF

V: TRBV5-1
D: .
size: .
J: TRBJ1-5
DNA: TGCGCCAGCAGCCCGCTCCCATTCCGACAAAATAGCAATCAGCCCCAGCATTTT
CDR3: CASSPLPFRQNSNQPQHF

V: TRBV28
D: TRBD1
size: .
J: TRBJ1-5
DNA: TGTGCCAGCAGTGCGACAGGGTGGAATCAGCCCCAGCATTTT
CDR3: CASSATGWNQPQHF

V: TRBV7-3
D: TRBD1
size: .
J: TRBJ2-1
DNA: TGTGCCAGCAGCTTAGACGGACAGGGCTCCTACAATGAGCAGTTCTTC
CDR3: CASSLDGQGSYNEQFF

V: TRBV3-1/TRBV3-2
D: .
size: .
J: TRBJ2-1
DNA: TGTGCCAGCAGCTACAGGGAGGGGGGTGAGCAGTTCTTC
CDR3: CASSYREGGEQFF

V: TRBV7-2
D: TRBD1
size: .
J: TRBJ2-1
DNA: TGTGCCAGCAGCCCCACCGTTGAGGGGACAGATGAGCAGTTCTTC
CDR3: CASSPTVEGTDEQFF

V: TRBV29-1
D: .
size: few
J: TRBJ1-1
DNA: TGCAGCGTTGTGGGAGCGACTGAAGCTTTCTTT
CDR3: CSVVGATEAFF

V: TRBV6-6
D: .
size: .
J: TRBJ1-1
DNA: TGTGCCAGCAGTTACTCACAGAACACTGAAGCTTTCTTT
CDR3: CASSYSQNTEAFF

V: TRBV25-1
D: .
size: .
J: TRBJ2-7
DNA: TGTGCCAGCAGTGCTTCCTACGAGCAGTACTTC
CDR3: CASSASYEQYF

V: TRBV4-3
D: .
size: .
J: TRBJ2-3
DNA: TGCGCCAGCAGCCAAGATGGGAGGCTGGATACGCAGTATTTT
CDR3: CASSQDGRLDTQYF